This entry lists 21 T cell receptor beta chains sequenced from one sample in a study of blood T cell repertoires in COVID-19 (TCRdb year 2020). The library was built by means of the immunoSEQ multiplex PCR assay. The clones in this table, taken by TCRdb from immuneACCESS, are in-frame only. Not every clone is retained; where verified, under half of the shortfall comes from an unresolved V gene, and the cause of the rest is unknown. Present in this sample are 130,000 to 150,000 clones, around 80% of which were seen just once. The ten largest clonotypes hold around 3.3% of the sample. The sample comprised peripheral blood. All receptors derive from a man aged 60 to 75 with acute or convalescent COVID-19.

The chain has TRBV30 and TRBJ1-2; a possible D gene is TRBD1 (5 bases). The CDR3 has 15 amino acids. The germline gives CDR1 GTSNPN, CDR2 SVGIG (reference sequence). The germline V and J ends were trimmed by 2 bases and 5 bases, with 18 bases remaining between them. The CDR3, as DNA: TGTGCCTGGAGTCCGGGGTGGAGGGGAGGGTATGGCTACACCTTC. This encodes CAWSPGWRGGYGYTF.

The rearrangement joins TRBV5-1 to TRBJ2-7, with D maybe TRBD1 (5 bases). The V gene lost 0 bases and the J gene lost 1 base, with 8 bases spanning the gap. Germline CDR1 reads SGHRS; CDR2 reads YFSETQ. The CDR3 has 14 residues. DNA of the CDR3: TGCGCCAGCAGCTTGGGACAGCTGTCCTACGAGCAGTACTTC. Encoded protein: CASSLGQLSYEQYF.

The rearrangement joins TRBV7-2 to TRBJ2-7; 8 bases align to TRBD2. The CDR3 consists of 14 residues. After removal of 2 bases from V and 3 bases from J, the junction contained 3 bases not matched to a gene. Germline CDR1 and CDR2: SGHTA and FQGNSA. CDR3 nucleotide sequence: TGTGCCAGCAGCTTAACTAGCGGAATCTACGAGCAGTACTTC. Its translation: CASSLTSGIYEQYF.

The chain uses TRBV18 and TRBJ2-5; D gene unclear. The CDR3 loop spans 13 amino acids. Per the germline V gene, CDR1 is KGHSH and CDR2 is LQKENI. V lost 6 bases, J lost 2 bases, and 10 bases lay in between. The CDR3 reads CASSPETQETQYF. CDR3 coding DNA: TGTGCCAGCTCTCCAGAGACACAAGAGACCCAGTACTTC.

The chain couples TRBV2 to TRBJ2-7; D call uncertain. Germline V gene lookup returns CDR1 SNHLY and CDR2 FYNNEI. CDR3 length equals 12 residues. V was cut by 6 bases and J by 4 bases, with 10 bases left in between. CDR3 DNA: TGTGCCAGCAGAGGAACAGCTTACGAGCAGTACTTC. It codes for CASRGTAYEQYF.

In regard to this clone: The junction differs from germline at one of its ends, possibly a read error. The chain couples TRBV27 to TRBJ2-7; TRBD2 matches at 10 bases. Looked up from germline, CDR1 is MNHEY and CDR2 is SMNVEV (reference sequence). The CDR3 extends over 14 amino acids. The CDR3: CASSPTLTSGKWDF. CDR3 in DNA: TGTGCCAGCAGCCCGACCCTTACTAGCGGGAAATGGGACTTC.

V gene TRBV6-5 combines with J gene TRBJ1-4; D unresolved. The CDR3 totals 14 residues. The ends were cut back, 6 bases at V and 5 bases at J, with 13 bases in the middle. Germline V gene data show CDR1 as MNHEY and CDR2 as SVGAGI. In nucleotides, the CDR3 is TGTGCCAGCAGGAACGGAGTCCTGAATGAAAAACTGTTTTTT. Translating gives CASRNGVLNEKLFF.

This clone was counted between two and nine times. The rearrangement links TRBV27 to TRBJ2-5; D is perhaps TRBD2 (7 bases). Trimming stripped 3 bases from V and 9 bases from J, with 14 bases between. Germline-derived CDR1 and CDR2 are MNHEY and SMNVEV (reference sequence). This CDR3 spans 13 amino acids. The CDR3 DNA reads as TGTGCCAGCAGTTTTGGCAGGGGAGGGTCCCAGTACTTC. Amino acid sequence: CASSFGRGGSQYF.

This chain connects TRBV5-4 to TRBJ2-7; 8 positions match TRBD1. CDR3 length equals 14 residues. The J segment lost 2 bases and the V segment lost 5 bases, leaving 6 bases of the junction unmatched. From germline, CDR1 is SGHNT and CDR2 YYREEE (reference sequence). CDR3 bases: TGTGCCAGCAGTCCTTCGGACAGGGCCTACGAGCAGTACTTC. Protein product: CASSPSDRAYEQYF.

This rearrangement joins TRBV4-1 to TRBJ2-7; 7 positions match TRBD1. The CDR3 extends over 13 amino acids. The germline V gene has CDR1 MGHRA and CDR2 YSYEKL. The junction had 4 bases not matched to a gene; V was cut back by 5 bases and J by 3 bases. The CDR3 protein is CASSGRQGYEQYF. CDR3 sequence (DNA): TGCGCCAGCAGCGGTAGACAGGGCTACGAGCAGTACTTC.

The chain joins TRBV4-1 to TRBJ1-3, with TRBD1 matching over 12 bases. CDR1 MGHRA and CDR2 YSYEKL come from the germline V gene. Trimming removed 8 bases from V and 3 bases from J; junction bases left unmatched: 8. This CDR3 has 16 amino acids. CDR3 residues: CASASGQGASGNTIYF. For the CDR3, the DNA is TGCGCCAGCGCCTCGGGACAGGGGGCAAGTGGAAACACCATATATTTT.

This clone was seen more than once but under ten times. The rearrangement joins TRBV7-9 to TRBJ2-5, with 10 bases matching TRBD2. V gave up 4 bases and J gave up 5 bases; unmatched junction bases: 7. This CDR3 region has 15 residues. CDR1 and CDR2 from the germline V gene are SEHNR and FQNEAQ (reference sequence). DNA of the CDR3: TGTGCCAGCAGCTCGCTAGCGGGAGCGGATGAGACCCAGTACTTC. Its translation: CASSSLAGADETQYF.

CDR3 residues: CASSDRGAHLDNSPLHF. The CDR3 nucleotides are TGTGCCAGCAGCGACAGGGGGGCCCATCTAGATAATTCACCCCTCCACTTT. The gene calls are TRBV2 and TRBJ1-6, with 9 nucleotides matching TRBD1. CDR1 and CDR2 from the germline V gene are SNHLY and FYNNEI. The CDR3 loop spans 17 amino acids. Trimming at V came to 6 bases and at J to 5 bases, leaving 11 bases not matched to a gene.

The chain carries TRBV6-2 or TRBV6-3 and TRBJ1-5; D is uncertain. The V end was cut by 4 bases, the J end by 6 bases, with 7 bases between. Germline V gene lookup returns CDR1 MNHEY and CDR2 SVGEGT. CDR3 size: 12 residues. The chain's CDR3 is CASSSLLQPQHF. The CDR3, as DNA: TGTGCCAGCAGTTCCCTCCTTCAGCCCCAGCATTTT.

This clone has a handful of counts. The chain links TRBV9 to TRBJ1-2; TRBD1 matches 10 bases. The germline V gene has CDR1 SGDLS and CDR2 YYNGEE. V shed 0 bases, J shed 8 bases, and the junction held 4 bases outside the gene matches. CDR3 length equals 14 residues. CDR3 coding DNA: TGTGCCAGCAGCGTAGGAGACAGGGGGCTCGGCTACACCTTC. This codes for CASSVGDRGLGYTF.

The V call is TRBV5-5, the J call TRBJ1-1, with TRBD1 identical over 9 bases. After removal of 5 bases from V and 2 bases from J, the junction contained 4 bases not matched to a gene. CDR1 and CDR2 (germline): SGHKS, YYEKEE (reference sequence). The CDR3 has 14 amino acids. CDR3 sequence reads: CASSGTGTNTEAFF. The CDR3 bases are TGTGCCAGCAGTGGGACAGGGACCAACACTGAAGCTTTCTTT.

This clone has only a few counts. The CDR3 spells CATSFGLEQFF. The CDR3 DNA sequence: TGTGCCACCAGTTTCGGACTTGAGCAGTTCTTC. The V call is TRBV24-1, the J call TRBJ2-1; TRBD2 is a possible D gene (5 bases). This CDR3 region has 11 residues. Germline values: CDR1 KGHDR, CDR2 SFDVKD. V lost 6 bases and J lost 9, with 8 bases in between.

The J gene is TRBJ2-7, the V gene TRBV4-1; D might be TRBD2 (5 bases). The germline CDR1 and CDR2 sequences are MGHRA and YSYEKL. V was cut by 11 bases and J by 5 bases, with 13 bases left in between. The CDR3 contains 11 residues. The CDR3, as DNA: TGCGCCCGGGCGGGTGCCAACGAGCAGTACTTC. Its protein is CARAGANEQYF.

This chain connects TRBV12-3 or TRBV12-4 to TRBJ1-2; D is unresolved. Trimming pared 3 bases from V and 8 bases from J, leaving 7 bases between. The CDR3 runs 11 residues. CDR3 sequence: CASSFGVGYTF. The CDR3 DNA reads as TGTGCCAGCAGTTTCGGGGTCGGCTACACCTTC.

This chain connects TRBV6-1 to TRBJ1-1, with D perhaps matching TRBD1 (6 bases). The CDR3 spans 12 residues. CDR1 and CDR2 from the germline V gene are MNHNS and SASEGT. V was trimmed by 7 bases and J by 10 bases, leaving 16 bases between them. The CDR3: CASTGPGVGAFF. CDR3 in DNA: TGTGCCAGCACCGGCCCAGGGGTTGGAGCTTTCTTT.

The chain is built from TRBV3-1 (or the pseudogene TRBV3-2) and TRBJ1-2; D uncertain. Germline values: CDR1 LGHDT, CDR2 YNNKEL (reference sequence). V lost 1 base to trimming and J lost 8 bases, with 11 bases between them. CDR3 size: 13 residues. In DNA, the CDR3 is TGTGCCAGCAGCCAAGTAGTTCAAGTGGGCTACACCTTC. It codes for CASSQVVQVGYTF.